Sequencing of this T cell receptor (beta chain) was carried out in a study of blood T cells in healthy people across ages. CDR3 length equals 16 residues. Germline CDR1 and CDR2: SGDLS and YYNGEE. V trimming: 4 bases; J trimming: 1 base; junction bases outside the gene matches: 6. A second PCR of 7 to 11 cycles used a sample-barcoded 5' primer and a J-beta primer mix. Using its own MiXCR run on the 5' RACE reads, TCRdb lists one record per CDR3 protein. This sample carries 1.5 million to 2 million distinct CDR3 sequences, approximately 39% of them seen once, and the ten largest clones take roughly 23%.

The receptor was derived from a human donor in good health. The sample comprised blood. This chain connects TRBV9 to TRBJ2-7; TRBD2 matches 12 bases. The CDR3 reads CASSPSGGGGSYEQYF. The DNA of the CDR3 is TGTGCCAGCAGCCCTAGCGGGGGGGGAGGTTCCTACGAGCAGTACTTC.